This T cell receptor (beta chain) was documented in a study of CD8 T cells in ankylosing spondylitis. Study conclusions and caveats: In ankylosing spondylitis blood, a motif of eight highly homologous TCR beta variants appeared characteristic. Researchers reportedly found disease-linked clones significantly enriched in matched ankylosing spondylitis synovial fluid.

In making TCR beta libraries, quantitative 5'-RACE with molecular barcodes was used. TCRdb analysed the 5' RACE reads with MiXCR anew, one entry per CDR3 protein. The sample lists about 160,000 distinct CDR3 sequences; around 19% were seen once. Trimming left V 0 bases short and J 5 bases short, with 13 bases between. The germline CDR1 and CDR2 sequences are LGHNA and YNFKEQ. CDR3 size: 15 residues. This clonotype was counted between two and nine times. Its antigen is not identified. Sequencing was carried out using blood, either unsorted or a sorted T cell fraction (not recorded which). The sequence came from a male donor with ankylosing spondylitis or in good health (not recorded which). The rearrangement uses TRBV4-2 and TRBJ1-1, with D tentatively TRBD1 (5 bases). CDR3 nucleotide sequence: TGTGCCAGCAGCCAAGATCACCAGGGAGGAACTGAAGCTTTCTTT. This translates into CASSQDHQGGTEAFF.